This TCR beta chain was found in a study of cytomegalovirus exposure and HLA in healthy donors. Details on this clone: Its target is not known.

Regarding the study as a whole: Prior analysis indicated that the majority of TCR beta V segments exhibited productivity approximately 87% or approximately 30% of the time. High sensitivity and specificity were reportedly achieved when the classifier diagnosed cytomegalovirus status. DRB1 showed the most TCR associations and HLA-C the fewest in a later analysis, as rates varied by HLA locus.

PCR amplification relied on 60 Vbeta primers (plus 13 Jbeta primers). The repertoire was sequenced with immunoSEQ multiplex PCR; TCRdb's copy has only in-frame clones and lacks some. The sample lists 110,000 to 150,000 clones, about 74% seen once, with about 1.8% in the top ten. The germline gives CDR1 SQVTM, CDR2 ANQGSEA. V lost 6 bases to trimming and J lost 9 bases, with 12 bases between them. The CDR3 totals 10 residues. This TCR was recovered from a woman aged 40 to 50 in good health and CMV-seronegative. Sequenced: PBMCs. The V gene is TRBV29-1, the J gene TRBJ2-7; no clear D. Here the CDR3 reads CSVVTEGQYF. The CDR3 DNA reads as TGCAGCGTGGTAACAGAAGGGCAGTACTTC.